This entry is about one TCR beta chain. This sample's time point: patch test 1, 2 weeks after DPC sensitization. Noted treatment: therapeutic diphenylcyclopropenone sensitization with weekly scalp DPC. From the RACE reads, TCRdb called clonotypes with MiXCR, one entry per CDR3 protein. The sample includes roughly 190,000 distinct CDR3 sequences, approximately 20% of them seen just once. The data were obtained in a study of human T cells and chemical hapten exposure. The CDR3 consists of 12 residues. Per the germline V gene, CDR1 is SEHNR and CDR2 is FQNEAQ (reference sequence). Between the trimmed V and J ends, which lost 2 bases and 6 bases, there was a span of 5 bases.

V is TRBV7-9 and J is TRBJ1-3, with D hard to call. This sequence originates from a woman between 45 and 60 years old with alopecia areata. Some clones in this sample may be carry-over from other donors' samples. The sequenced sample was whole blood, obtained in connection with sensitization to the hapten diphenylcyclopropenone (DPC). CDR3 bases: TGTGCCAGCAGCTTATCCGAAAACACCATATATTTT. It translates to CASSLSENTIYF.